Reported below is one TCR beta chain. The assay was immunoSEQ multiplex PCR, and TCRdb's table has in-frame clones only and misses some. The sample has about 150,000 clones, around 90% seen once; the top ten hold less than 5%. The data stem from a study of blood T cell repertoires in COVID-19. Study in general: The study drew acute and convalescent COVID-19 samples from the United States, Italy and Spain.

Recruits, aged about 18 to 95 years, lived in some 25 US areas. Cohorts were determined from participant-reported clinical history. Exposed participants encountered a COVID-19 case during the 2 weeks preceding study entry. The TCR was taken from a woman aged 40-49 years who had been exposed to COVID-19. The sequenced sample was PBMCs or T cells enriched from blood (not recorded which).

The CDR3: CASSLRGYEQYF. The CDR3 DNA is TGTGCCAGCAGCCTCCGAGGGTACGAGCAGTACTTC. The rearrangement uses TRBV6-6 and TRBJ2-7, with D possibly TRBD2 on 5 matching bases. Trimming stripped 6 bases from V and 4 bases from J, with 10 bases between. Germline CDR1 and CDR2: MNHNY and SVGAGI (reference sequence). The CDR3 is 12 amino acids.